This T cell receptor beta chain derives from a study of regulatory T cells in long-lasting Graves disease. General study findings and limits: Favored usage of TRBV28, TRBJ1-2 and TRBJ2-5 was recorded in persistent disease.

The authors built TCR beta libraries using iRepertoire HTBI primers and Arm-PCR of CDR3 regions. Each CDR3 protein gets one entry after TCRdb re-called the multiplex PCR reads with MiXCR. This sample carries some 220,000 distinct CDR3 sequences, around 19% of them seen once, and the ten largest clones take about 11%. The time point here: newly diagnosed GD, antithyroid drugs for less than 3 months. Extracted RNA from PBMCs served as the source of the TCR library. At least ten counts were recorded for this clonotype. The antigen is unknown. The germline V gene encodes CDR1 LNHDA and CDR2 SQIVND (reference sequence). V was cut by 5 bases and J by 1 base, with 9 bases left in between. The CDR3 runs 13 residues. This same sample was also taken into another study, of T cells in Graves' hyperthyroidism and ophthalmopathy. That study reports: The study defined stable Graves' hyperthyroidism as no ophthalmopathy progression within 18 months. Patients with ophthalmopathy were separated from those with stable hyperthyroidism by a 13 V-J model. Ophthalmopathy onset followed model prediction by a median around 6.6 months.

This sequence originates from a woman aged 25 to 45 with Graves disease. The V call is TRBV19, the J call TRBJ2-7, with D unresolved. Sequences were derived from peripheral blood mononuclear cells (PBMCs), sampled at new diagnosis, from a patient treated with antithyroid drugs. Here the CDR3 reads CASSPRVSYEQYF. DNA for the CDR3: TGTGCCAGTAGTCCCCGAGTATCCTACGAGCAGTACTTC.